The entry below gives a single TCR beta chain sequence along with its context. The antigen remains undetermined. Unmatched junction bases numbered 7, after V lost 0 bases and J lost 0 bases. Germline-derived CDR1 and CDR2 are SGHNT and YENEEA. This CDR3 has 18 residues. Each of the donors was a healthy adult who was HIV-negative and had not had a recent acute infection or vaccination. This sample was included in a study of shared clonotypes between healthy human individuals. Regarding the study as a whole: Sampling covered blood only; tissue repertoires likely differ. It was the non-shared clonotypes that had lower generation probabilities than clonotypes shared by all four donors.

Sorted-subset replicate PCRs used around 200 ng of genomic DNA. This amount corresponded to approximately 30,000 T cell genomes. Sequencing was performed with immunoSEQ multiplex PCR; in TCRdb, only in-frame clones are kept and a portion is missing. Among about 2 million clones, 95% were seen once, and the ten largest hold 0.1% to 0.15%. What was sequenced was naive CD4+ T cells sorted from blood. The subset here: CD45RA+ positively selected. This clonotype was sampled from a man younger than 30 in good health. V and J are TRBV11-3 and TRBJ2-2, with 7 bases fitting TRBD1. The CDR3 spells CASSLDRLGTANTGELFF. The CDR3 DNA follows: TGTGCCAGCAGCTTAGATCGTCTTGGGACAGCGAACACCGGGGAGCTGTTTTTT.